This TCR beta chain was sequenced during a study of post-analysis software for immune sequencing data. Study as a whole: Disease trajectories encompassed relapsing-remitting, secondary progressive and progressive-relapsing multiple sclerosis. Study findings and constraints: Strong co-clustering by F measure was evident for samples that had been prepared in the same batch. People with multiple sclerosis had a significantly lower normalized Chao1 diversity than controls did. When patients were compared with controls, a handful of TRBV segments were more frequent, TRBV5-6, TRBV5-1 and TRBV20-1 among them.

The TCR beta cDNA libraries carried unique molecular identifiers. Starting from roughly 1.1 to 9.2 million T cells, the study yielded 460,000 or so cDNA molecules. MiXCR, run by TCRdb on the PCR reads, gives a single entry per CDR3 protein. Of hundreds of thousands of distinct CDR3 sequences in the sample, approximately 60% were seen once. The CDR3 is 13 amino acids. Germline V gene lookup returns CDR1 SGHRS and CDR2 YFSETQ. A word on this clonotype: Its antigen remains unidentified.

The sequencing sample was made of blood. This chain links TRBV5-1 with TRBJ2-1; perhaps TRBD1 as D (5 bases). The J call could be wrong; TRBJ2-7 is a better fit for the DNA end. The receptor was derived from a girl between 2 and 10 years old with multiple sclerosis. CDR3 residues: CASSLVSRDEQYF. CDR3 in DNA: TGCGCCAGCAGCTTGGTTTCCAGGGATGAGCAGTACTTC.